This T cell receptor beta chain was sequenced for a study of Ad26.COV2.S vaccination and SARS-CoV-2 variants. The wider study: Donor allocation was to the COV1001 Ad26.COV2.S trial arm. Intramuscular Ad26.COV2.S doses were given once or twice, 56 days apart.

The study's findings and limits: Non-spike TCR breadth was similar in vaccine and placebo recipients.

Profiling relied on immunoSEQ multiplex PCR, and the TCRdb table lists in-frame clones only, not all of them. The sample has roughly 330,000 clones; about 90% are singletons. Germline V gives CDR1 MDHEN, CDR2 SYDVKM. V trimming: 6 bases; J trimming: 0 bases; junction bases outside the gene matches: 11. This CDR3 spans 19 amino acids. Treatment of the sample: some 20 received Ad26.COV2.S at low or high dose, single or two shots; several received placebo; per-sample allocation not given. Day 63 after the first injection of vaccine or placebo was the sampling time. An Ad26 vector that expressed Wuhan-strain SARS-CoV-2 spike constituted the vaccine. In the case of this clone: Its antigen is as yet unknown.

This material consisted of peripheral blood, taken in a trial of Ad26.COV2.S vaccine versus placebo. V gene TRBV28 combines with J gene TRBJ2-6; 10 nucleotides agree with TRBD1. This TCR came from a person aged 18-60 years who received the Ad26.COV2.S COVID-19 vaccine or a placebo. CDR3 nucleotide sequence: TGTGCCAGCAGCGACAGGGGGCGAGGTGCCCGCTCTGGGGCCAACGTCCTGACTTTC. Encoded protein: CASSDRGRGARSGANVLTF.